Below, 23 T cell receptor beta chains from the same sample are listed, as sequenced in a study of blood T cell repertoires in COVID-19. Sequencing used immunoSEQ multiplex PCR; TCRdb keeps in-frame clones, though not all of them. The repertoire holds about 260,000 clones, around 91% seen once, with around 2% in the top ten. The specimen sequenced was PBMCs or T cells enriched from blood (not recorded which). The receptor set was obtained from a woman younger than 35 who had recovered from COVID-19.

This chain's CDR3 is CASSLAGTPRETQYF. For the CDR3, the DNA is TGTGCCAGCTCACTCGCCGGGACTCCGAGAGAGACCCAGTACTTC. This rearrangement joins TRBV18 to TRBJ2-5, with D possibly TRBD2 on 6 matching bases. The V and J ends lost 4 bases and 4 bases respectively, with 16 bases between them. CDR1 KGHSH and CDR2 LQKENI come from the germline V gene. The CDR3 extends over 15 amino acids.

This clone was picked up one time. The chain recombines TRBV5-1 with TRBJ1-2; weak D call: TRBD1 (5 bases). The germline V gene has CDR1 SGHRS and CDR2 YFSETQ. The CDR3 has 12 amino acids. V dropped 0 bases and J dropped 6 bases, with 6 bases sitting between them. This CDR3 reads CASSLGTNGYTF. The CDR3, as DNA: TGCGCCAGCAGCTTGGGGACAAATGGCTACACCTTC.

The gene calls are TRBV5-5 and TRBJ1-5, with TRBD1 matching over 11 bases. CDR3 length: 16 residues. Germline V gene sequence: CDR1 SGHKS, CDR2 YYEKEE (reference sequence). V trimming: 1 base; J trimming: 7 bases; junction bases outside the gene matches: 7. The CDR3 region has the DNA TGTGCCAGCAGCTTGAGAGGGGGACAGGGGGAGCAGCCCCAGCATTTT. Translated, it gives CASSLRGGQGEQPQHF.

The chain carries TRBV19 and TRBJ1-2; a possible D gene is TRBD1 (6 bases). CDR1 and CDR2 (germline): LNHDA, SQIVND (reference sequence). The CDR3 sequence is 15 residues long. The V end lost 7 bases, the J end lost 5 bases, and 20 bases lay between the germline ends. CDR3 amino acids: CASTQGDRLGYGYTF. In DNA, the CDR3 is TGTGCCAGTACCCAAGGTGACAGGTTGGGGTATGGCTACACCTTC.

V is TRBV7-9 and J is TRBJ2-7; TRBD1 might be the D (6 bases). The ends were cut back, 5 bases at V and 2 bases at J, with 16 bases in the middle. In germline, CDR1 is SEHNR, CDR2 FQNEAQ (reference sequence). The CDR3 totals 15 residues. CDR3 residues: CASSPGRDKPYEQYF. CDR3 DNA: TGTGCCAGCAGCCCGGGCAGGGACAAGCCCTACGAGCAGTACTTC.

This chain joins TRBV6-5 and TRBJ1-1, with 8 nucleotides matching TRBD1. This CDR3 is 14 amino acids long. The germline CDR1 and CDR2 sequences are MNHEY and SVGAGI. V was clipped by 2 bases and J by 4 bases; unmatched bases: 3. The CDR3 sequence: CASSYADRGTEAFF. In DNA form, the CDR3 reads TGTGCCAGCAGTTACGCTGACAGGGGCACTGAAGCTTTCTTT.

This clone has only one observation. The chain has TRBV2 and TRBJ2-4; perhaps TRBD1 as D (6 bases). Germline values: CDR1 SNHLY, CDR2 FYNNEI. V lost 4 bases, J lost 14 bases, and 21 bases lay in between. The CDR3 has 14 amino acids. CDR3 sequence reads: CASSGQGKLFVKYF. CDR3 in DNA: TGTGCCAGCAGTGGGCAGGGGAAATTATTTGTTAAGTACTTC.

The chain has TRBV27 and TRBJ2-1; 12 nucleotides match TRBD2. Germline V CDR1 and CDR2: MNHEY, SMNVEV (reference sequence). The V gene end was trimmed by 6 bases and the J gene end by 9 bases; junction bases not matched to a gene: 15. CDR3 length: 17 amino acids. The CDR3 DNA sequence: TGTGCCAGCAGAACGACCTCACTAGCGGGGGGTAGGGTTGAGCAGTTCTTC. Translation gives CASRTTSLAGGRVEQFF.

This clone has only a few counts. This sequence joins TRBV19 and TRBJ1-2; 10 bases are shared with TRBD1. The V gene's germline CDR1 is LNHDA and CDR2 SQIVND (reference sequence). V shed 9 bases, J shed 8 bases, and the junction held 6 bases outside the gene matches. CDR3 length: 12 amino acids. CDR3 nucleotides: TGTGCCAGCCGACAGGGGGCTGAAGGCTACACCTTC. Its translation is CASRQGAEGYTF.

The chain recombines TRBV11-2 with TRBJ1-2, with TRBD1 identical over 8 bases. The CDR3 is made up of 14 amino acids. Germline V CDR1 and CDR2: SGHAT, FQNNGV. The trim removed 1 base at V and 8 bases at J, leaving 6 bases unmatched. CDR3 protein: CASSLAGGAGGYTF. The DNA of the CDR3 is TGTGCCAGCAGCTTAGCAGGGGGCGCTGGGGGCTACACCTTC.

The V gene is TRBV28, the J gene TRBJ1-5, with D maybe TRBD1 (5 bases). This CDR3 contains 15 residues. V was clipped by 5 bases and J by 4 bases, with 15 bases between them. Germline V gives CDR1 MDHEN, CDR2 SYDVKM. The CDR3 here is CASSPGGEGNQPQHF. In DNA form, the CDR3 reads TGTGCCAGCAGTCCTGGTGGGGAGGGGAATCAGCCCCAGCATTTT.

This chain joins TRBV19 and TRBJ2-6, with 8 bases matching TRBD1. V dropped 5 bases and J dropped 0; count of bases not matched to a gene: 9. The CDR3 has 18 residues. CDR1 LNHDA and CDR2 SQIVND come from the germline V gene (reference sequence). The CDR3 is CASSFRDRSYSGANVLTF. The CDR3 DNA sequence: TGTGCCAGTAGTTTCCGGGACAGGTCGTACTCTGGGGCCAACGTCCTGACTTTC. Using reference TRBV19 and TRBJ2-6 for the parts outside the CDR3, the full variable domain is DGGITQSPKYLFRKEGQNVTLSCEQNLNHDAMYWYRQDPGQGLRLIYYSQIVNDFQKGDIAEGYSVSREKKESFPLTVTSAQKNPTAFYLCASSFRDRSYSGANVLTFGAGSRLTVL.

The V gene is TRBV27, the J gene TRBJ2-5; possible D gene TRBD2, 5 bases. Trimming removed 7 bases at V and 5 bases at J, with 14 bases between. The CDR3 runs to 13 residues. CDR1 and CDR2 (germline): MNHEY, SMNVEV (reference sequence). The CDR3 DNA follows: TGTGCCAGCAAACTCAGGACGGGGGAGACCCAGTACTTC. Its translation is CASKLRTGETQYF.

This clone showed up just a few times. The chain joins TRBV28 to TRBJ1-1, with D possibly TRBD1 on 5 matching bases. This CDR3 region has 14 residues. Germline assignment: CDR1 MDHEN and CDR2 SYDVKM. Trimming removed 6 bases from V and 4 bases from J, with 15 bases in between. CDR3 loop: CASRLGGVRTEAFF. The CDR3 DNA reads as TGTGCCAGCAGGCTTGGGGGGGTGCGCACTGAAGCTTTCTTT. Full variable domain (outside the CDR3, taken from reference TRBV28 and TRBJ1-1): DVKVTQSSRYLVKRTGEKVFLECVQDMDHENMFWYRQDPGLGLRLIYFSYDVKMKEKGDIPEGYSVSREKKERFSLILESASTNQTSMYLCASRLGGVRTEAFFGQGTRLTVV.

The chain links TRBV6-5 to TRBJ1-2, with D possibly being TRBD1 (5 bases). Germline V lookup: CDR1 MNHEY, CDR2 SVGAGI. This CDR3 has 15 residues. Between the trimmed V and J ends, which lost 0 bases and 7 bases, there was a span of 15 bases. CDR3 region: CASSYSRQPLGGYTF. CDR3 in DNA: TGTGCCAGCAGTTACTCGAGACAGCCCTTGGGTGGCTACACCTTC.

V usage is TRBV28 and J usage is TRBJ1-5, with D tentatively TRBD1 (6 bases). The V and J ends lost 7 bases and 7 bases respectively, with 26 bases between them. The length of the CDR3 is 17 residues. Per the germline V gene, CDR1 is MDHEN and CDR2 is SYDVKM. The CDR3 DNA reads TGTGCCAGCACCTTGGGGCAGGGGAGGGTTGAGAGGCAGCCCCAGCATTTT. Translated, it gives CASTLGQGRVERQPQHF. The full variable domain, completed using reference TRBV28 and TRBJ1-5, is DVKVTQSSRYLVKRTGEKVFLECVQDMDHENMFWYRQDPGLGLRLIYFSYDVKMKEKGDIPEGYSVSREKKERFSLILESASTNQTSMYLCASTLGQGRVERQPQHFGDGTRLSIL.

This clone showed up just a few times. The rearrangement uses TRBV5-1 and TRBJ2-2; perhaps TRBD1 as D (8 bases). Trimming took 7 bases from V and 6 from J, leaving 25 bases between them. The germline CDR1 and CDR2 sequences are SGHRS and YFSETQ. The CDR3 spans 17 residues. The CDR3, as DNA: TGCGCCAGCCGTTCAATACATAGACAGGGGAGGGCCGGGGAGCTGTTTTTT. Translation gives CASRSIHRQGRAGELFF.

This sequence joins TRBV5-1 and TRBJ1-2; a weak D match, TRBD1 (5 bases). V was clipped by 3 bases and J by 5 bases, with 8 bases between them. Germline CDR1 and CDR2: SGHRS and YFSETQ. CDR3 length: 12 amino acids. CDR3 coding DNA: TGCGCCAGCAGCTCTCGGGGGTATGGCTACACCTTC. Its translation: CASSSRGYGYTF.

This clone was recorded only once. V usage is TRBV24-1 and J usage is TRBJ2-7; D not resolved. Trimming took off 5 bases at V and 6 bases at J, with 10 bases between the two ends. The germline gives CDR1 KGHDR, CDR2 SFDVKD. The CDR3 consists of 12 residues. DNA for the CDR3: TGTGCCACCAGTGGTGGTGGGCGCGAGCAGTACTTC. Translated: CATSGGGREQYF.

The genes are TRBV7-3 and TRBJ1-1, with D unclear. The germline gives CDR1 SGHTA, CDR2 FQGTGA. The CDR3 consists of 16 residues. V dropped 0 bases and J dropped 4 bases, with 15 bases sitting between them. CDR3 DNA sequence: TGTGCCAGCAGCTTAACGCGCCCGAGAGTTTTCACTGAAGCTTTCTTT. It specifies CASSLTRPRVFTEAFF. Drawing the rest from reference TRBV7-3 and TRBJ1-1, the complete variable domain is GAGVSQTPSNKVTEKGKYVELRCDPISGHTALYWYRQSLGQGPEFLIYFQGTGAADDSGLPNDRFFAVRPEGSVSTLKIQRTERGDSAVYLCASSLTRPRVFTEAFFGQGTRLTVV.

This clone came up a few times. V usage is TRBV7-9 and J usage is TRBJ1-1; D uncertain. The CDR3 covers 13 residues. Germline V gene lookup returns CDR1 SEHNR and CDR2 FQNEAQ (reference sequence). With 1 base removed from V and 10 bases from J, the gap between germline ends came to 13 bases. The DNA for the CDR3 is TGTGCCAGCAGCTTAGTATCACAGCTTACAGCTTTCTTT. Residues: CASSLVSQLTAFF.

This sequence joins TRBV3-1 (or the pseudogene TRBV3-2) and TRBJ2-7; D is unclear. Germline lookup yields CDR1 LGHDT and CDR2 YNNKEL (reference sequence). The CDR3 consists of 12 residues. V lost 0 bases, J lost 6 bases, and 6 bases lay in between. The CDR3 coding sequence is TGTGCCAGCAGCCAAGATGCCGGCGAGCAGTACTTC. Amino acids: CASSQDAGEQYF.

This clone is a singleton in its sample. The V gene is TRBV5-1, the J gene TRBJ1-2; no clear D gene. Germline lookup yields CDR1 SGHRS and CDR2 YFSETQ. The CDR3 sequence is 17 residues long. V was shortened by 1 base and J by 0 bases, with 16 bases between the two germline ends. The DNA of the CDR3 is TGCGCCAGCAGCTTGCGGTTGGGAGCGGATACTAACTATGGCTACACCTTC. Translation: CASSLRLGADTNYGYTF.